The rows below give T cell receptor beta chains drawn from one sample of a study of cytomegalovirus exposure and HLA in healthy donors. Assay: immunoSEQ multiplex PCR; the TCRdb copy retains only in-frame clones and omits some. The sample has about 130,000 clones, about nine tenths seen once. The material sequenced was PBMCs. These receptors were collected from a woman in her twenties or thirties in good health and CMV-seropositive. Each CDR3 is given with its conserved first and last residue. The D gene is left open where the match is weak. The size of a clone is reported for some rows only, either as once, few or many, or as a class for expanded clones.

abundance	d_gene	len	v_gene	j_gene	CDR3aa	CDR3nt
NA	NA	15	TRBV13	TRBJ2-6	CASTFRGSGANVLTF	TGTGCCAGCACCTTCAGGGGTTCTGGGGCCAACGTCCTGACTTTC
NA	NA	16	TRBV28	TRBJ1-5	CASRRARSSGNQPQHF	TGTGCCAGCAGGAGAGCGAGGTCTAGCGGGAATCAGCCCCAGCATTTT
few	TRBD2	15	TRBV7-8	TRBJ2-5	CASSSWRAGVETQYF	TGTGCCAGCAGCTCTTGGCGCGCGGGAGTGGAGACCCAGTACTTC
NA	NA	15	TRBV5-4	TRBJ1-2	CASSSALRGNYGYTF	TGTGCCAGCAGCTCCGCCCTCAGGGGTAACTATGGCTACACCTTC
once	NA	14	TRBV27	TRBJ2-2	CASSFERNTGELFF	TGTGCCAGCAGTTTTGAGAGAAACACCGGGGAGCTGTTTTTT
NA	NA	15	TRBV7-2	TRBJ1-4	CASSPPAAGLGKLFF	TGTGCCAGCAGCCCCCCGGCGGCAGGGCTGGGAAAACTGTTTTTT
NA	TRBD2	18	TRBV4-2	TRBJ2-5	CASSQAPGGEENYETQYF	TGTGCCAGCAGCCAAGCCCCTGGGGGGGAGGAGAATTATGAGACCCAGTACTTC
NA	TRBD1	17	TRBV7-9	TRBJ2-2	CASSFPRGQGRYGELFF	TGTGCCAGCAGCTTTCCCCGAGGACAGGGACGGTACGGGGAGCTGTTTTTT
NA	TRBD1	16	TRBV28	TRBJ1-6	CASSFRDSSYNSPLHF	TGTGCCAGCAGTTTCCGGGACAGCTCCTATAATTCACCCCTCCACTTT
NA	TRBD1	15	TRBV7-8	TRBJ1-3	CASSPTGTGGNTIYF	TGTGCCAGCAGCCCTACCGGGACAGGGGGAAACACCATATATTTT